A single sample gave rise to the 27 T cell receptor beta chains below, sequenced in a study of vaccination effects on CD4 cells after COVID-19. The assay was immunoSEQ multiplex PCR, and TCRdb's table has in-frame clones only and misses some. Of 20,000 to 30,000 clones listed, 75% to 80% are singletons. ViraFEST assay sequencing came after antigen-specific CD4+ T cells were expanded with viral peptide pools. Once cultured for approximately ten days, the cells underwent separation to obtain CD4+ T cells. Everyone in the study got two shots of either the BNT162b2 or mRNA-1273 vaccine. These receptors' antigens are unknown. Material: CD4+ T cells from PBMCs cultured with SARS-CoV-2 spike peptides, obtained after COVID-19 vaccination. The receptors here all came from a human donor who received a COVID-19 vaccine. Some clones in this sample may be carry-over from other donors' samples.

This clone was counted only a few times. V and J are TRBV24-1 and TRBJ2-3; D is perhaps TRBD1 (6 bases). The CDR3 has 15 residues. The germline gives CDR1 KGHDR, CDR2 SFDVKD. The germline V and J ends were trimmed by 4 bases and 3 bases, with 13 bases remaining between them. The CDR3 sequence: CATSDDRRTTDTQYF. CDR3 sequence (DNA): TGTGCCACCAGTGACGACAGGCGTACTACAGATACGCAGTATTTT.

This clone occurred a few times. The chain recombines TRBV30 with TRBJ1-5, with D uncertain. The CDR3 is 13 amino acids. Trimming took 3 bases from V and 4 from J, leaving 10 bases between them. Germline CDR1 is GTSNPN and CDR2 is SVGIG (reference sequence). The CDR3 DNA follows: TGTGCCTGGAGCGACACTAAGAATCAGCCCCAGCATTTT. Its translation is CAWSDTKNQPQHF.

The chain joins TRBV6-5 to TRBJ2-7; 7 bases line up with TRBD1. After removal of 6 bases from V and 1 base from J, the junction contained 6 bases not matched to a gene. The CDR3 totals 14 residues. Germline V gene lookup returns CDR1 MNHEY and CDR2 SVGAGI. CDR3: CASSDRARSYEQYV. The CDR3 nucleotides read TGTGCCAGCAGCGACAGGGCGAGGTCCTACGAGCAGTACGTC.

This chain links TRBV5-6 with TRBJ2-2; a possible D gene is TRBD2 (6 bases). The CDR3 length is 14 residues. The germline V and J ends were trimmed by 6 bases and 5 bases, with 14 bases remaining between them. Germline V gene data show CDR1 as SGHDT and CDR2 as YYEEEE. The CDR3: CASNFDGGTGELFF. The CDR3 DNA follows: TGTGCCAGCAACTTTGACGGAGGGACCGGGGAGCTGTTTTTT.

This clone has just a few counts. V is TRBV28 and J is TRBJ2-7; 11 bases line up with TRBD1. CDR3 length: 12 residues. Germline V gene data show CDR1 as MDHEN and CDR2 as SYDVKM. The CDR3 DNA reads TGTGCCAGCAGTTCACCCCGGACAGGGGGCTCCGTC. Translation gives CASSSPRTGGSV.

With regard to this clone: One end of the junction fails to match germline, which may point to a read error. The V and J genes are TRBV7-9 and TRBJ1-1; D uncertain. Per germline, CDR1 SEHNR and CDR2 FQNEAQ (reference sequence). The CDR3 has 16 residues. CDR3 in amino acids: CASRLVRTEMNTEAFF. CDR3 bases: TGTGCCAGCAGATTAGTTCGGACCGAGATGAACACTGAAGCTTTCTTT.

The V call is TRBV4-3, the J call TRBJ1-4; TRBD1 matches 9 bases. The CDR3 is 15 residues long. The J segment lost 5 bases and the V segment lost 4 bases, leaving 5 bases of the junction unmatched. CDR1 LGHNA and CDR2 YSLEER come from the germline V gene. The CDR3 DNA sequence: TGCGCCAGCAGCCTCCGACAGGGGGTAAATGAAAAACTGTTTTTT. It is translated as CASSLRQGVNEKLFF.

CDR3 amino acids: CASRRTGGSNSPLHF. The CDR3 coding sequence is TGTGCCAGCCGGAGGACAGGGGGCTCGAATTCACCCCTCCACTTT. The V gene is TRBV2, the J gene TRBJ1-6; 11 positions match TRBD1. Germline CDR1 is SNHLY and CDR2 is FYNNEI. The CDR3 sequence is 15 residues long. V shed 8 bases and J 7 bases; nucleotides not matched to a gene: 7.

The chain is built from TRBV19 and TRBJ2-1, with TRBD2 matching 12 bases. Germline loops: CDR1 LNHDA, CDR2 SQIVND (reference sequence). The length of the CDR3 is 17 residues. V lost 5 bases to trimming and J lost 1 base; unmatched junction nucleotides: 6. This chain's CDR3 is CASSPSGGAGSYNEQFF. The CDR3, as DNA: TGTGCCAGTAGTCCTAGCGGGGGGGCCGGTTCCTACAATGAGCAGTTCTTC.

The chain links TRBV13 to TRBJ1-2; D call uncertain. This CDR3 has 13 amino acids. Trimming took off 2 bases at V and 4 bases at J, with 8 bases between the two ends. Germline assignment: CDR1 PRHDT and CDR2 FYEKMQ (reference sequence). The CDR3 region has the DNA TGTGCCAGCAGCTTACGGGGAGGCTATGGCTACACCTTC. This encodes CASSLRGGYGYTF.

The V call is TRBV29-1, the J call TRBJ1-5, with D uncertain. Germline V CDR1 and CDR2: SQVTM, ANQGSEA. Trimming took off 4 bases at V and 0 bases at J, with 13 bases between the two ends. The CDR3 contains 15 residues. This chain's CDR3 is CSVVTASGSNQPQHF. The CDR3 DNA follows: TGCAGCGTTGTTACAGCCTCCGGTAGCAATCAGCCCCAGCATTTT.

This chain joins TRBV10-2 and TRBJ1-1; D might be TRBD1 (6 bases). The CDR3 loop spans 13 amino acids. Trimming cost V 2 bases and J 7 bases, with 11 bases left between them. Germline CDR1 WSHSY, CDR2 SAAADI. For the CDR3, the DNA is TGCGCCAGCAGTGAGAATACAGGGTTTGAAGCTTTCTTT. This codes for CASSENTGFEAFF.

This clone came up a few times. This chain uses TRBV3-1 (or the pseudogene TRBV3-2) with TRBJ2-1; 9 bases are shared with TRBD2. Trimming removed 2 bases from V and 9 bases from J; junction bases left unmatched: 5. Germline CDR1 is LGHDT and CDR2 is YNNKEL (reference sequence). This CDR3 is 14 amino acids long. The CDR3: CASSQSGGGVEQFF. The DNA for the CDR3 is TGTGCCAGCAGCCAATCCGGCGGGGGGGTTGAGCAGTTCTTC.

This rearrangement joins TRBV6-1 to TRBJ2-3, with 9 positions matching TRBD2. Per germline, CDR1 MNHNS and CDR2 SASEGT. Trimming took 3 bases from V and 0 from J; bases not matched to a gene: 1. The CDR3 loop spans 15 amino acids. The CDR3 DNA is TGTGCCAGCAGTGAGGCGGGGGGGAGCACAGATACGCAGTATTTT. Its protein is CASSEAGGSTDTQYF.

This clone has just one count. The chain couples TRBV20-1 to TRBJ2-7; D gene uncertain. The CDR3 sequence is 15 residues long. Trimming took 5 bases from V and 3 from J, leaving 20 bases between them. Germline V gives CDR1 DFQATT, CDR2 SNEGSKA (reference sequence). The CDR3 region has the DNA TGCAGTGCTCGTGGTGGCCGTCAAGGAGACTACGAGCAGTACGTC. Its protein product is CSARGGRQGDYEQYV.

V usage is TRBV5-1 and J usage is TRBJ1-6, with 9 bases identical to TRBD1. Trimming cost V 4 bases and J 4 bases; bases outside gene matches: 3. Germline CDR1 reads SGHRS; CDR2 reads YFSETQ. The CDR3 has 15 amino acids. The CDR3 region is CASSPGQGYNSPLHF. The CDR3 nucleotides read TGCGCCAGCAGCCCTGGACAGGGGTATAATTCACCCCTCCACTTT.

J is TRBJ1-4 and V is TRBV14; no clear D. Trimming left V 3 bases short and J 4 bases short, with 3 bases between. CDR1 and CDR2 from the germline V gene are SGHDN and FVKESK. This CDR3 spans 12 amino acids. DNA for the CDR3: TGTGCCAGCAGCCATAATAATGAAAAACTGTTTTTT. This translates into CASSHNNEKLFF.

V gene TRBV18 combines with J gene TRBJ2-5; 12 nucleotides agree with TRBD2. V trimming: 2 bases; J trimming: 4 bases; junction bases outside the gene matches: 8. The length of the CDR3 is 17 residues. Germline V gene sequence: CDR1 KGHSH, CDR2 LQKENI. The CDR3, as DNA: TGTGCCAGCTCACCAGTGTCTAGCGGGGGGGCCGCAGAGACCCAGTACTTC. Its translation is CASSPVSSGGAAETQYF. Full variable domain (outside the CDR3, taken from reference TRBV18 and TRBJ2-5): NAGVMQNPRHLVRRRGQEARLRCSPMKGHSHVYWYRQLPEEGLKFMVYLQKENIIDESGMPKERFSAEFPKEGPSILRIQQVVRGDSAAYFCASSPVSSGGAAETQYFGPGTRLLVL.

The chain is built from TRBV19 and TRBJ1-4; 10 bases fit TRBD1. Germline V gene data show CDR1 as LNHDA and CDR2 as SQIVND (reference sequence). CDR3 length: 18 amino acids. With V trimmed by 5 bases and J by 7 bases, 16 bases remained unmatched. The CDR3 reads CASSRPDRGFVGSEKLFF. CDR3 sequence (DNA): TGTGCCAGTAGTCGCCCGGACAGGGGGTTCGTTGGGAGTGAAAAACTGTTTTTT. The variable domain in full, with the rest retrieved from reference TRBV19 and TRBJ1-4, is DGGITQSPKYLFRKEGQNVTLSCEQNLNHDAMYWYRQDPGQGLRLIYYSQIVNDFQKGDIAEGYSVSREKKESFPLTVTSAQKNPTAFYLCASSRPDRGFVGSEKLFFGSGTQLSVL.

J is TRBJ1-1 and V is TRBV9; D gene ambiguous. V was trimmed by 0 bases and J by 4 bases, leaving 10 bases between them. Germline values: CDR1 SGDLS, CDR2 YYNGEE. The CDR3 is 14 amino acids. Written as DNA, the CDR3 is TGTGCCAGCAGCGTAGCAGGTGGAGGCACTGAAGCTTTCTTT. Amino acid sequence: CASSVAGGGTEAFF.

Notes on this clone: An end of the junction differs from the germline gene, which may be a read error. V and J are TRBV18 and TRBJ1-1; possible D gene TRBD1, 6 bases. The germline gives CDR1 KGHSH, CDR2 LQKENI. CDR3 size: 15 residues. CDR3 DNA sequence: TGTGCCAGCTCACCAAGACAGGAGTTCAACATTGAAGCTTTCTTT. It specifies CASSPRQEFNIEAFF. Supplemented by reference TRBV18 and TRBJ1-1, the full variable domain reads NAGVMQNPRHLVRRRGQEARLRCSPMKGHSHVYWYRQLPEEGLKFMVYLQKENIIDESGMPKERFSAEFPKEGPSILRIQQVVRGDSAAYFCASSPRQEFNIEAFFGQGTRLTVV.

V and J are TRBV28 and TRBJ1-5; a possible D gene is TRBD1 (5 bases). The CDR3 is 13 residues long. Germline CDR1 is MDHEN and CDR2 is SYDVKM. V was clipped by 8 bases and J by 4 bases, with 12 bases between them. In nucleotides, the CDR3 is TGTGCCAGCGGGGGGACTGCAAATCAGCCCCAGCATTTT. Its protein is CASGGTANQPQHF.

The chain is built from TRBV5-5 and TRBJ1-6; no clear D. The CDR3 contains 15 residues. Germline V gene lookup returns CDR1 SGHKS and CDR2 YYEKEE (reference sequence). Trimming removed 0 bases at V and 5 bases at J, with 9 bases between. The CDR3 DNA is TGTGCCAGCAGCTTGGAGGTACCCAATAATTCACCCCTCCACTTT. Protein sequence: CASSLEVPNNSPLHF.

The chain joins TRBV19 to TRBJ2-5; D possibly corresponds to TRBD2 (6 bases). Germline loops: CDR1 LNHDA, CDR2 SQIVND (reference sequence). The CDR3 sequence is 16 residues long. V shed 3 bases and J shed 3 bases, with 17 bases lying between them. The CDR3 spells CASSMLVGGGEETQYF. The DNA of the CDR3 is TGTGCCAGTAGTATGTTGGTGGGAGGTGGAGAAGAGACCCAGTACTTC.

The J gene is TRBJ2-3, the V gene TRBV5-8; no clear D. The germline V gene encodes CDR1 SGHTS and CDR2 YDEGEE. This CDR3 region has 18 residues. Trimming removed 7 bases at V and 2 bases at J, with 26 bases between. CDR3 DNA: TGTGCCAGCCCCAAGGCTCTTTATCGGCTTGAGGACACAGATACGCAGTATTTT. This translates into CASPKALYRLEDTDTQYF.

V and J are TRBV7-2 and TRBJ2-1; 7 nucleotides match TRBD2. Germline assignment: CDR1 SGHTA and CDR2 FQGNSA. This CDR3 is built from 16 residues. J was trimmed by 0 bases and V by 2 bases; bases with no gene match: 4. The CDR3 DNA is TGTGCCAGCAGCTTAATTGGGGGGGTCTCCTACAATGAGCAGTTCTTC. This translates into CASSLIGGVSYNEQFF.

The CDR3 protein is CASSEWGPNTGELFF. The CDR3 DNA reads TGTGCCAGCAGTGAATGGGGACCGAACACCGGGGAGCTGTTTTTT. This chain connects TRBV2 to TRBJ2-2; either TRBD1 or TRBD2 may supply D (5 bases each). Trimming stripped 2 bases from V and 0 bases from J, with 7 bases between. There are 15 residues in the CDR3. Per the germline V gene, CDR1 is SNHLY and CDR2 is FYNNEI.